The next 13 T cell receptor beta chains were all read from a single sample in a study of shared clonotypes between healthy human individuals. Using immunoSEQ multiplex PCR, the repertoire was profiled, and TCRdb retains in-frame clones only, with some absent. The table records some 740,000 clones, 85% to 95% of them present only once. As defined, naive CD8 cells were CD45RO-negative and positively selected for CCR7, with terminally differentiated effector memory CD45RA+ cells excluded. Sequences were obtained from naive CD8+ T cells sorted from blood. These TCRs come from a man aged 30 to 39 in good health.

The chain is built from TRBV19 and TRBJ2-1, with a tentative D call TRBD2 (5 bases). Germline assignment: CDR1 LNHDA and CDR2 SQIVND (reference sequence). V was shortened by 3 bases and J by 9 bases, with 12 bases between the two germline ends. CDR3 length equals 13 residues. CDR3 coding DNA: TGTGCCAGTAGTATCGGCTACCGGGGTGAGCAGTTCTTC. Its translation is CASSIGYRGEQFF.

Worth noting for this clone: Other DNA sequences in the sample encode the same CDR3. The chain carries TRBV15 and TRBJ1-5; D gene unclear. The CDR3 is 15 amino acids. Germline V gene data show CDR1 as LNHNV and CDR2 as YYDKDF (reference sequence). The V end was cut by 0 bases, the J end by 0 bases, with 6 bases between. The CDR3 sequence is CATSRDRGSNQPQHF. The CDR3 nucleotides read TGTGCCACCAGCAGAGATCGCGGTAGCAATCAGCCCCAGCATTTT.

The count of this clone is one. This chain's CDR3 is CASSPPPQGWTYEQYF. The DNA for the CDR3 is TGTGCCAGCTCACCCCCTCCGCAGGGATGGACCTACGAGCAGTACTTC. This rearrangement joins TRBV18 to TRBJ2-7, with TRBD1 as a possible D gene (5 bases). CDR3 length: 16 amino acids. Trimming took 3 bases from V and 2 from J, leaving 17 bases between them. The germline gives CDR1 KGHSH, CDR2 LQKENI.

This clone was seen only a few times. The chain joins TRBV16 to TRBJ1-1; no reliable D call. V shed 2 bases and J shed 6 bases, with 7 bases lying between them. CDR1 and CDR2 from the germline V gene are KGHSY and FQNENV. The CDR3 consists of 12 residues. CDR3 loop: CASSQRASEAFF. The DNA of the CDR3 is TGTGCCAGCAGCCAACGCGCTTCTGAAGCTTTCTTT.

V gene TRBV27 combines with J gene TRBJ1-5; D is possibly TRBD1 (5 bases). Trimming left V 0 bases short and J 5 bases short, with 8 bases between. Per the germline V gene, CDR1 is MNHEY and CDR2 is SMNVEV (reference sequence). The CDR3 consists of 14 residues. The CDR3 spells CASSLSGGYQPQHF. The CDR3 DNA reads as TGTGCCAGCAGTTTATCGGGGGGTTATCAGCCCCAGCATTTT.

V gene TRBV10-3 combines with J gene TRBJ1-2, with a possible D match to TRBD1 (5 bases). Germline V gives CDR1 ENHRY, CDR2 SYGVKD. This CDR3 has 13 residues. V lost 2 bases and J 3 bases, leaving 7 bases between the germline ends. The CDR3: CAISETGDYGYTF. In DNA, the CDR3 is TGTGCCATCAGTGAGACAGGCGACTATGGCTACACCTTC.

About this clone: This specimen includes other DNA sequences encoding the same CDR3. The CDR3 region is CASSLSGKYNEQFF. CDR3 coding DNA: TGTGCCAGCAGCCTTAGCGGGAAATACAATGAGCAGTTCTTC. The rearrangement uses TRBV7-9 and TRBJ2-1; 8 bases line up with TRBD2. V shed 5 bases and J 4 bases; nucleotides not matched to a gene: 4. Germline V CDR1 and CDR2: SEHNR, FQNEAQ (reference sequence). This CDR3 is built from 14 residues.

This clone was counted a single time. V usage is TRBV27 and J usage is TRBJ2-7; D is perhaps TRBD2 (6 bases). This CDR3 has 14 residues. The V gene lost 4 bases and the J gene lost 0 bases, with 10 bases spanning the gap. CDR1 is MNHEY and CDR2 is SMNVEV in the germline V gene (reference sequence). The CDR3 bases are TGTGCCAGCAGTTCTAGCGAAAACTCCTACGAGCAGTACTTC. Its translation: CASSSSENSYEQYF.

This chain joins TRBV27 and TRBJ2-3; unclear D gene. V was shortened by 3 bases and J by 2 bases, with 9 bases between the two germline ends. Germline V lookup: CDR1 MNHEY, CDR2 SMNVEV (reference sequence). This CDR3 comprises 14 residues. The CDR3 nucleotides read TGTGCCAGCAGTTTCTACATTGCCACAGATACGCAGTATTTT. This sequence encodes CASSFYIATDTQYF.

V and J are TRBV4-3 and TRBJ2-1; the match to TRBD2 covers 9 bases. Trimming at V came to 3 bases and at J to 8 bases, leaving 11 bases not matched to a gene. CDR3 length: 16 amino acids. Looked up from germline, CDR1 is LGHNA and CDR2 is YSLEER. The CDR3 region is CASSHLITGLADEQFF. The CDR3, as DNA: TGCGCCAGCAGCCATCTTATAACGGGACTAGCCGATGAGCAGTTCTTC.

Of note for this clone: Other DNA sequences in this sample translate to the same CDR3. The rearrangement joins TRBV27 to TRBJ1-1, with D possibly being TRBD1 (6 bases). Germline V lookup: CDR1 MNHEY, CDR2 SMNVEV (reference sequence). The V and J ends lost 5 bases and 1 base respectively, with 8 bases between them. The CDR3 consists of 13 residues. CDR3 residues: CASSPGQNTEAFF. The DNA for the CDR3 is TGTGCCAGCAGTCCGGGACAGAACACTGAAGCTTTCTTT.

The chain uses TRBV6-6 and TRBJ2-2; 7 bases match TRBD1. Germline V CDR1 and CDR2: MNHNY, SVGAGI (reference sequence). The V segment lost 6 bases and the J segment 6 bases; nucleotides outside the gene matches: 10. The CDR3 contains 15 residues. The CDR3 sequence: CASSPNQGVAGELFF. The CDR3 nucleotides are TGTGCCAGCAGCCCAAACCAGGGGGTGGCCGGGGAGCTGTTTTTT.

The chain is built from TRBV7-3 and TRBJ2-2, with D uncertain. The CDR3 loop spans 18 amino acids. Deletions cut 2 bases from V and 2 bases from J, with 18 bases between. Germline V gene data show CDR1 as SGHTA and CDR2 as FQGTGA. The CDR3 here is CASSLRPQLRPNTGELFF. For the CDR3, the DNA is TGTGCCAGCAGCTTACGCCCCCAGCTCCGCCCAAACACCGGGGAGCTGTTTTTT.